Listed here is a single TCR beta chain. Its antigen is unknown. These data are taken from a study of cytotoxic CD8 clonotypes in ibrutinib-treated CLL. Study observations and caveats: Clonality was higher at ibrutinib response and returned toward baseline at progression. Under treatment, the uncommon public clonotypes either contracted or remained stable.

The V and J ends lost 2 bases and 8 bases respectively, with 7 bases between them. Per the germline V gene, CDR1 is SGDLS and CDR2 is YYNGEE. This CDR3 has 11 residues. The sequencing depth, 1 in 200,000 to 1 in 1 million T cells, was the target. Clones were sequenced by immunoSEQ multiplex PCR, and TCRdb holds only the in-frame ones, with some missing. The sample carries approximately 150,000 clones, under 90% recorded once. The rearrangement joins TRBV9 to TRBJ1-2; D uncertain. The sequencing used PBMCs, collected after 24 months of ibrutinib treatment. This clonotype was sampled from a human donor with chronic lymphocytic leukemia. The CDR3 DNA reads as TGTGCCAGCAGCGTCCTGGGGGGCTACACCTTC. It encodes CASSVLGGYTF.